A selection of T cell receptor beta chains follows, all from one sample in a study of shared clonotypes between healthy human individuals. Repertoires were generated with immunoSEQ multiplex PCR, while TCRdb's copy carries only in-frame clones and drops some. The sample includes hundreds of thousands of clones, 85% to 95% of them seen just once. The sequenced sample was naive CD8+ T cells sorted from blood. The source of these receptors is a woman aged 25 to 39 in good health. CDR3s include the opening cysteine and the closing phenylalanine or tryptophan. D genes are given only for firm matches. Clone size is stated in some rows and not others, as once, few, many or a class when expanded.

cdr3_nt cdr3_aa j_call clone_size d_call v_call
TGTGCCAGCAGCTTGGGACAGTTCGAGCAGTACTTC CASSLGQFEQYF TRBJ2-7 . . TRBV5-6
TGCGCCAGCGCCAGCGGCGGGGAGCTGTTTTTT CASASGGELFF TRBJ2-2 once . TRBV10-2
TGTGCCAGCAGTCCAGGGTCCGCCGGGGAGCTGTTTTTT CASSPGSAGELFF TRBJ2-2 . . TRBV28
TGTGCCTGGAGTAAGATAGGGGCAGGCCGTTTTACCTACGAGCAGTACTTC CAWSKIGAGRFTYEQYF TRBJ2-7 . . TRBV30
TGTGCCAGCAGTGAAGGAGGGCTACCCTACGAGCAGTACTTC CASSEGGLPYEQYF TRBJ2-7 . . TRBV28
TGTGCCAGCAGCTCATGGACCCACTCGACCTACGAGCAGTACTTC CASSSWTHSTYEQYF TRBJ2-7 . . TRBV7-9
TGCGCCAGCAGCTTTGAGGGTCACGGGTACGAGCAGTACTTC CASSFEGHGYEQYF TRBJ2-7 . . TRBV5-1
TGTGCCAGCAGTGCCGGGACCCCAGCGAGCACCGGGGAGCTGTTTTTT CASSAGTPASTGELFF TRBJ2-2 . . TRBV6-4
TGCGCCAGCAGCCAAGCACAGCCCTACGAGCAGTACTTC CASSQAQPYEQYF TRBJ2-7 . . TRBV4-1
TGTGCCAGCAGCTTAGGGGACAGGCCCTACAATGAGCAGTTCTTC CASSLGDRPYNEQFF TRBJ2-1 few TRBD1 TRBV5-4
TGTGCCAGCAGCTTCGTGACCCCGAGGGACGAGCAGTACTTC CASSFVTPRDEQYF TRBJ2-7 . . TRBV7-9
TGTGCCAGCAGGGCGGGCGAGCAGTACTTC CASRAGEQYF TRBJ2-7 . . TRBV2
TGTGCCAGCAGCGCAGGGGTGTCGGGGCGCTCCTATAATTCACCCCTCCACTTT CASSAGVSGRSYNSPLHF TRBJ1-6 . . TRBV9
TGTGCCTGGAGTCTAGCCCTCGACGGGGAGCTGTTTTTT CAWSLALDGELFF TRBJ2-2 . . TRBV30
TGTGCCAGCAGTCACCACTTTGACGTTAACTATGGCTACACCTTC CASSHHFDVNYGYTF TRBJ1-2 . . TRBV27
TGCGCCAGCAGCTTCTCTCCGACAGGGGGGACCTACGAGCAGTACTTC CASSFSPTGGTYEQYF TRBJ2-7 . TRBD1 TRBV5-1
TGTGCCAGCAGCGTAGGATCGGGAGGGCCAGGAGATACGCAGTATTTT CASSVGSGGPGDTQYF TRBJ2-3 . TRBD2 TRBV9
TGTGCCAGCAGTGACATGGTACAGGAAAAACTGTTTTTT CASSDMVQEKLFF TRBJ1-4 . . TRBV27
TGTGCCAGCAGCCGGACAGGGGGCGACCAGCCCCAGCATTTT CASSRTGGDQPQHF TRBJ1-5 . TRBD1 TRBV5-5
TGTGCCAGCAGTGTAGGGACAGATCAAGGACTCTACGAGCAGTACTTC CASSVGTDQGLYEQYF TRBJ2-7 . TRBD1 TRBV2
TGCGCCAGCAGCTTGGATGGGGGCTCTGGAAACACCATATATTTT CASSLDGGSGNTIYF TRBJ1-3 . . TRBV5-1
TGTGCCAGCAAAACTAGCGGGGCCTACTACGAGCAGTACTTC CASKTSGAYYEQYF TRBJ2-7 . TRBD2 TRBV2
TGTGCCAGCAGTTACGGACAGGGAGGTTCACCCCTCCACTTT CASSYGQGGSPLHF TRBJ1-6 . TRBD1 TRBV6-5
TGTGCCACCAGCAGAGCAGACGGGGGAAGCTCCTACAATGAGCAGTTCTTC CATSRADGGSSYNEQFF TRBJ2-1 . . TRBV15
TGTGCCAGCAGTTTAAGGGCTGGAAGAATTGTTCGCGCCGGGGAGCTGTTTTTT CASSLRAGRIVRAGELFF TRBJ2-2 . . TRBV28
TGTGCCAGCAGCAATCTAGGCGCGAGCTCCTACGAGCAGTACTTC CASSNLGASSYEQYF TRBJ2-7 . . TRBV27
TGTGCCAGCAGCCAATACGGGCCAGATACGCAGTATTTT CASSQYGPDTQYF TRBJ2-3 . . TRBV14
TGTGCCAGCAGTTTTTCTGCGGGGGCGTCTATGGACGAGCAGTACTTC CASSFSAGASMDEQYF TRBJ2-7 . . TRBV27
TGTGCCAGCAGTTTAGGGGCTTACTTCTACGAGCAGTACTTC CASSLGAYFYEQYF TRBJ2-7 . . TRBV27
TGTGCCAGCAGCCCATTACCTAATGAAAAACTGTTTTTT CASSPLPNEKLFF TRBJ1-4 . . TRBV13
TGTGCCACCAGCAGAGCCGAGGACAGCTACGAGCAGTACTTC CATSRAEDSYEQYF TRBJ2-7 . . TRBV15
TGCGCCAGCACCCAGTCGCCGTACGAGCAGTACTTC CASTQSPYEQYF TRBJ2-7 . . TRBV10-2
TGTGCCAGCAGCTCCTCTCAGGGGGCCACAAACATTCAGTACTTC CASSSSQGATNIQYF TRBJ2-4 . TRBD1 TRBV5-4
TGTGCCAGCAGTTACTCGGTGGCATCGCTTGAAGCTTTCTTT CASSYSVASLEAFF TRBJ1-1 . . TRBV6-5
TGTGCCAGCAGTGAATATCAGGGGGCTACAGATACGCAGTATTTT CASSEYQGATDTQYF TRBJ2-3 . TRBD1 TRBV25-1
TGTGCCAGTAACGCCGGGGGCCCCAGGGTGACCCTCCACTTT CASNAGGPRVTLHF TRBJ1-6 once . TRBV19
TGTGCCAGCAGTTTATCGCCCGGGACAGGGAAGAATGAGCAGTTCTTC CASSLSPGTGKNEQFF TRBJ2-1 . TRBD1 TRBV27
TGTGCCAGCAGCACCATGGGACTAGCGGGCGACATTCAGTACTTC CASSTMGLAGDIQYF TRBJ2-4 . TRBD2 TRBV13
TGTGCCAGCAGCTTAGAGTGGGGCCAGGACGGGGAGCTGTTTTTT CASSLEWGQDGELFF TRBJ2-2 . . TRBV7-6
TGTGCCAGCCGGACAGGGCTATACTACACCTTC CASRTGLYYTF TRBJ1-2 . TRBD1 TRBV9
TGTGCCAGCAGCTTAGTAAACTCCGATGAGCAGTTCTTC CASSLVNSDEQFF TRBJ2-1 . . TRBV7-9
TGCAGCGTTGAAGGGTTCCGAAATGAGCAGTTCTTC CSVEGFRNEQFF TRBJ2-1 . . TRBV29-1
TGCAGTGTCCACGTGGGGGGTGGCTACACCTTC CSVHVGGGYTF TRBJ1-2 . . TRBV20-1
TGTGCCAGCAGTTACTCGTCAAGGGGGTGGGAAGCTTTCTTT CASSYSSRGWEAFF TRBJ1-1 . . TRBV6-5
TGCAGCGTTGAAGTCGGGCCCTACGAGCAGTACTTC CSVEVGPYEQYF TRBJ2-7 once . TRBV29-1
TGTGCCAGCAGCGCCGAGCGTGGTTGGGCCGGGGAGCTGTTTTTT CASSAERGWAGELFF TRBJ2-2 . . TRBV13
TGTGCCAGCAGTTACGTCCATAGGGCCCCCTCGGATGAGCAGTTCTTC CASSYVHRAPSDEQFF TRBJ2-1 . . TRBV6-5
TGTGCCAGCAGCCCCTCTGAGGGTAGTCGGAACTACGAGCAGTACTTC CASSPSEGSRNYEQYF TRBJ2-7 . . TRBV7-9
TGTGCCAGCAGCTTAGTGGGGGGGGTTGGTGAGGAGCAGTTCTTC CASSLVGGVGEEQFF TRBJ2-1 . TRBD2 TRBV11-2
TGCGCCAGCAGTCAATCGGGACAGCAAGAGACCCAGTACTTC CASSQSGQQETQYF TRBJ2-5 . TRBD1 TRBV23-1
TGTGCCAGCAGCCAAGAGGCGGTTTGGGAGAAGACCCAGTACTTC CASSQEAVWEKTQYF TRBJ2-5 once . TRBV4-2
TGTGCCAGCAGCTTGGTGGCAGCGAGCTCCTACGAGCAGTACTTC CASSLVAASSYEQYF TRBJ2-7 . . TRBV5-6
TGCGCCAGCAGCTTGTGGGAGCGGAACGAGCAGTACTTC CASSLWERNEQYF TRBJ2-7 . . TRBV5-1
TGCGCCAGCAGCCCCCCCATTAGCGGGAAGGAGCAGTTCTTC CASSPPISGKEQFF TRBJ2-1 . TRBD2 TRBV4-1